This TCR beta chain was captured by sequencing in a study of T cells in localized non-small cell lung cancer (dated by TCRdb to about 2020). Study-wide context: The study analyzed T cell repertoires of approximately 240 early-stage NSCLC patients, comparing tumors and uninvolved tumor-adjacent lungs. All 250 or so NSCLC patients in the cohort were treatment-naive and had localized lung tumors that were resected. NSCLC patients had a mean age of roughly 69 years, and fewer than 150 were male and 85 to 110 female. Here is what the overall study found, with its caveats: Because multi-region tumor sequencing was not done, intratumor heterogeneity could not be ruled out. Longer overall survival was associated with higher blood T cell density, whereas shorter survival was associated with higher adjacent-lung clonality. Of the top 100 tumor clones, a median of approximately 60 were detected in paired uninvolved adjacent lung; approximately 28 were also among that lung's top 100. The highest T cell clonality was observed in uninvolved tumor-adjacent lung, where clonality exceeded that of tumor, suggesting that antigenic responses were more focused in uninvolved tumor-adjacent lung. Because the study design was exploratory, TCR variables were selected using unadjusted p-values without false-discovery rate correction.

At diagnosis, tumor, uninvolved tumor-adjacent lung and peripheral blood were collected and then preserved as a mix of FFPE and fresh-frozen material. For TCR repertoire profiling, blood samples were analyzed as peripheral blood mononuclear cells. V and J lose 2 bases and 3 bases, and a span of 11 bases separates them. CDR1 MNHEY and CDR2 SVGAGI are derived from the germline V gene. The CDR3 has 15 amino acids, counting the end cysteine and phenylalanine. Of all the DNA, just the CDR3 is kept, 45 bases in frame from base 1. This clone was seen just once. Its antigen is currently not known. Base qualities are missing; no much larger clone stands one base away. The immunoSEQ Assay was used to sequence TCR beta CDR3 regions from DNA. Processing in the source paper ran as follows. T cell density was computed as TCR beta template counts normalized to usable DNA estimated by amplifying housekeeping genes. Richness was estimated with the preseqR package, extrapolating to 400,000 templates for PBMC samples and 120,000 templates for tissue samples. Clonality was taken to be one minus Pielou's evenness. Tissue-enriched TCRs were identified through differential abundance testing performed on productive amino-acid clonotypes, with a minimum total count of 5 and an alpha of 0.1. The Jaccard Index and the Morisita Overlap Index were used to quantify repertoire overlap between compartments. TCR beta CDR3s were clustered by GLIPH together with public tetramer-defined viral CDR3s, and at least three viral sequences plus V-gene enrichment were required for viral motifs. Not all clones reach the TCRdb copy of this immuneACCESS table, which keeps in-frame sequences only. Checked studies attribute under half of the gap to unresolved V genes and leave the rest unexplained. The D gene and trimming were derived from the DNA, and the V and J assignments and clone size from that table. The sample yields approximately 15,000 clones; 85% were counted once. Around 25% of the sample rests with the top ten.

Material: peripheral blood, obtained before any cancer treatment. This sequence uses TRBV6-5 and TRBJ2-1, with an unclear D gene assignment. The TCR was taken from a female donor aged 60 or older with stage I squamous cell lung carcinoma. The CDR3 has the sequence CASSYDPVSYNEQFF. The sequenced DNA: TGTGCCAGCAGTTACGACCCCGTAAGCTACAATGAGCAGTTCTTC.